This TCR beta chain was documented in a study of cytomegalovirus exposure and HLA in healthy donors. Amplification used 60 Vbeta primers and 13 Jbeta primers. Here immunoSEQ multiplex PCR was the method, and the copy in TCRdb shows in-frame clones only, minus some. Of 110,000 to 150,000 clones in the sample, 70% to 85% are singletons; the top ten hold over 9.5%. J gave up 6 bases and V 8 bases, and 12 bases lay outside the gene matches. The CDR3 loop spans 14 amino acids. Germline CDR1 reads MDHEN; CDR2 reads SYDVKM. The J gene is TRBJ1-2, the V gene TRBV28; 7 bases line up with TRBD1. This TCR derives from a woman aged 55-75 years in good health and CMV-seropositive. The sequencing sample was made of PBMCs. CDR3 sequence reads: CASGRDSQPDGYTF. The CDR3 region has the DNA TGTGCCAGCGGGCGGGACAGCCAGCCCGATGGCTACACCTTC.